This T cell receptor (beta chain) was captured in a study of tumor-infiltrating lymphocytes in oesophageal squamous cell carcinoma. V shed 1 base, J shed 3 bases, and the junction held 4 bases outside the gene matches. This CDR3 region has 15 residues. The germline CDR1 and CDR2 sequences are SGHVS and FNYEAQ. TCRdb independently ran MiXCR on the PCR reads; one entry per CDR3 protein. The data hold roughly 6,000 distinct CDR3 sequences, with 15% observed a single time. This clonotype is termed medium-sized. The chain joins TRBV7-6 to TRBJ2-7; 9 nucleotides line up with TRBD1. Material for sequencing was normal esophageal tissue next to the tumor. The TCR sequence derives from a male donor with esophageal squamous cell carcinoma. The CDR3 DNA reads as TGTGCCAGCAGCTTAGTGGGACAGGGATTCTACGAGCAGTACTTC. Protein product: CASSLVGQGFYEQYF. Full variable domain (missing parts from reference TRBV7-6 and TRBJ2-7): GAGVSQSPRYKVTKRGQDVALRCDPISGHVSLYWYRQALGQGPEFLTYFNYEAQQDKSGLPNDRFSAERPEGSISTLTIQRTEQRDSAMYRCASSLVGQGFYEQYFGPGTRLTVT.